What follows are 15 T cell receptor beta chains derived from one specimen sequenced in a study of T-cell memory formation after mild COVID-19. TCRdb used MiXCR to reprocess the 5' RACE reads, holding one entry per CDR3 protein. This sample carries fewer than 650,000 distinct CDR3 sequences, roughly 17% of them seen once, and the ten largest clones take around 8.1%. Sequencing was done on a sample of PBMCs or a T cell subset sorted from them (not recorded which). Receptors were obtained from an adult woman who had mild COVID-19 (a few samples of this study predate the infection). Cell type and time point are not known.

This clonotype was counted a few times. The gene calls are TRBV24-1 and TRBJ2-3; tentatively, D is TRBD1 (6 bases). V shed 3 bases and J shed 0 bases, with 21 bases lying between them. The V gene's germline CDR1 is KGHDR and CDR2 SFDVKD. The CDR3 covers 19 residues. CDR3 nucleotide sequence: TGTGCCACCAGTGATCCGTTGCGGACAGTCTCAACTAGCACAGATACGCAGTATTTT. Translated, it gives CATSDPLRTVSTSTDTQYF.

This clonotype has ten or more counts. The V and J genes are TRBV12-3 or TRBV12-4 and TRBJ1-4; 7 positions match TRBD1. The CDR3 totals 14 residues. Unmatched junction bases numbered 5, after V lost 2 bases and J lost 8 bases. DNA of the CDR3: TGTGCCAGCAGTTTAAGGGGGCTCGGAGAAAAACTGTTTTTT. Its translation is CASSLRGLGEKLFF.

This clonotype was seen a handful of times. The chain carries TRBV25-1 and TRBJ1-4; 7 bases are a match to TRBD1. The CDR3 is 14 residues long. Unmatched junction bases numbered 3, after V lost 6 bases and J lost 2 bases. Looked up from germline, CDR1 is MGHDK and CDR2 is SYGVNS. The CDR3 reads CASRVTGTNEKLFF. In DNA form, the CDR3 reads TGTGCCAGCAGAGTGACAGGGACTAATGAAAAACTGTTTTTT.

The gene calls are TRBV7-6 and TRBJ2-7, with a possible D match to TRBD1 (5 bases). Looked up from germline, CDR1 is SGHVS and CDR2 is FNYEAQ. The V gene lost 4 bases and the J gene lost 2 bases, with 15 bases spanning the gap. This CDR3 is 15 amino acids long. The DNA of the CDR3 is TGTGCCAGCAGCTCTAATTCAGGGTTCACCTACGAGCAGTACTTC. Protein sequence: CASSSNSGFTYEQYF. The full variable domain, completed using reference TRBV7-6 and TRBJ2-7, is GAGVSQSPRYKVTKRGQDVALRCDPISGHVSLYWYRQALGQGPEFLTYFNYEAQQDKSGLPNDRFSAERPEGSISTLTIQRTEQRDSAMYRCASSSNSGFTYEQYFGPGTRLTVT.

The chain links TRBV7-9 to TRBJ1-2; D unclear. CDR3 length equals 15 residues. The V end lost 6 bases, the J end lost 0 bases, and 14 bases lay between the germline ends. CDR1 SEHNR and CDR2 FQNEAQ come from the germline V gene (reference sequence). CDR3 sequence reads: CASSQIAGSNYGYTF. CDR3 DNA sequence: TGTGCCAGCAGTCAGATCGCGGGATCTAACTATGGCTACACCTTC.

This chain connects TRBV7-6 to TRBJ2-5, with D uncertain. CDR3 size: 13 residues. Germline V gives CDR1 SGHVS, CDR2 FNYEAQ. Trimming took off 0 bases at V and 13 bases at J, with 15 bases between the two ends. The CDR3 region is CASSLAPTDAPYF. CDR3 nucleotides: TGTGCCAGCAGCTTAGCGCCGACGGATGCCCCGTACTTC.

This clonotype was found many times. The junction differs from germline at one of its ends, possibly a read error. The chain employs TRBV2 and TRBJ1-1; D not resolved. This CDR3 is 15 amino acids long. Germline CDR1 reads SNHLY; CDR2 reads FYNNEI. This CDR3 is CASRTLTDPNAEAFF. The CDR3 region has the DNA TGTGCCAGCAGAACCCTGACGGACCCGAACGCTGAAGCTTTCTTT.

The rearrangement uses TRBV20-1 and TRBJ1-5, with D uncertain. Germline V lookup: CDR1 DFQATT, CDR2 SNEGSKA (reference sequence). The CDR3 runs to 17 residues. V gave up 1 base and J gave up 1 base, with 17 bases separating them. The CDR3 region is CSARVSYSVKSNQPQHF. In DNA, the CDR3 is TGCAGTGCTAGAGTGAGTTATTCGGTTAAAAGCAATCAGCCCCAGCATTTT.

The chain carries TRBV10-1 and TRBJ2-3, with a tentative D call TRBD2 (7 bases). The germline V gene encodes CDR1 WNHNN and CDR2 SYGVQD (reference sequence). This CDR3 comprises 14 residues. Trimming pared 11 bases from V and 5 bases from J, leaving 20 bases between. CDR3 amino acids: CARSFGGPQDTQYF. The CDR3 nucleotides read TGCGCCCGGAGTTTCGGGGGGCCGCAAGATACGCAGTATTTT.

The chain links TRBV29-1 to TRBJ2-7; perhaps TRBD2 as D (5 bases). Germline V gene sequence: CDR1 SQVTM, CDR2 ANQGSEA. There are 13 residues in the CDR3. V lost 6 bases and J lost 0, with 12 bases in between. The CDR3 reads CSVIPADSYEQYF. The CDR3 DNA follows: TGCAGCGTCATACCAGCGGACTCCTACGAGCAGTACTTC.

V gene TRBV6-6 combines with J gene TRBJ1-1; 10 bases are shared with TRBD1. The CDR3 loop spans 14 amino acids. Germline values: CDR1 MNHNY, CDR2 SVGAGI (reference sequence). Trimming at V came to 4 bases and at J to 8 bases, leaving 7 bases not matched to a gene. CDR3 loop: CASSFDRGRVEAFF. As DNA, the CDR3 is TGTGCCAGCAGTTTTGACAGGGGGCGCGTGGAAGCTTTCTTT.

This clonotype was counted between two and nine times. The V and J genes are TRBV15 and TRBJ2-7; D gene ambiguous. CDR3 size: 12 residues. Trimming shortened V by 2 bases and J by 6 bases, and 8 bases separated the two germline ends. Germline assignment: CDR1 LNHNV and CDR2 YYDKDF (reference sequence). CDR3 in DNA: TGTGCCACCAGCAGACCCAACGGCGAGCAGTACTTC. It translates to CATSRPNGEQYF.

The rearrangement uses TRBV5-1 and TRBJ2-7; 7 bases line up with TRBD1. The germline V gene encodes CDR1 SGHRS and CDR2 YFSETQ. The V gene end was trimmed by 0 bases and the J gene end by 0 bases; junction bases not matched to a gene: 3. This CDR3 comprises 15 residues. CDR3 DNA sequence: TGCGCCAGCAGCTTGGGGGACAGCACCTCCTACGAGCAGTACTTC. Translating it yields CASSLGDSTSYEQYF.

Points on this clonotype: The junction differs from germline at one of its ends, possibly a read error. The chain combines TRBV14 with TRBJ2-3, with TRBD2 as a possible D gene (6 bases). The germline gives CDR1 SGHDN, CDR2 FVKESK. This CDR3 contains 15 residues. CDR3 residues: CASRQGGAITDTQYF. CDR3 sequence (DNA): TGTGCCAGCAGACAAGGAGGGGCTATAACAGATACGCAGTATTTT.

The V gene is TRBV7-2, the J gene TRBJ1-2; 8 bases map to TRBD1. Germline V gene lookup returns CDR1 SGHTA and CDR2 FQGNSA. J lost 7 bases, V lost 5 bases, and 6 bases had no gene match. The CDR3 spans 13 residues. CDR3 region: CASSQDRVSGYTF. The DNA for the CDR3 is TGTGCCAGCAGCCAGGACAGGGTATCTGGCTACACCTTC.